What follows is one T cell receptor beta chain and its context. The antigen is not known. Measured with immunoSEQ multiplex PCR; TCRdb has only the in-frame clones, and not every one. The sample records 55,000 to 65,000 clones, 80% to 90% being singletons. This entry comes from a study of T cell responses to AZD1222 COVID-19 vaccine. Germline CDR1 reads SQVTM; CDR2 reads ANQGSEA. The CDR3 length is 15 residues. V gave up 1 base and J gave up 5 bases, with 17 bases separating them. Overall study results and limits: After two AZD1222 doses, spike-specific TCR breadth and depth rose versus day 0.

Specimen: peripheral blood, collected on day 0 of AZD1222 vaccination. V and J are TRBV29-1 and TRBJ2-5, with D possibly matching TRBD2 (6 bases). The receptor was derived from an adult in good health. Written as DNA, the CDR3 is TGCAGCGTTGAAGGCGATGGCGGGGCAAGGGAGACCCAGTACTTC. Its protein product is CSVEGDGGARETQYF.